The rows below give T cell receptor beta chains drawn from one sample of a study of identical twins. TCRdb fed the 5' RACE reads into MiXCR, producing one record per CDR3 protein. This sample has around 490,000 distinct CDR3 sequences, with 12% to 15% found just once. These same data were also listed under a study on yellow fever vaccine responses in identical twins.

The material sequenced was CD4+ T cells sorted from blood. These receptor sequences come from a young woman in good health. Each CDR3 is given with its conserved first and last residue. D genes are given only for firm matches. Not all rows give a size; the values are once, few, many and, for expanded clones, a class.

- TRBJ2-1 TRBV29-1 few TGCAGCGGCGTCCGGGACATGGGTTACAATGAGCAGTTCTTC CSGVRDMGYNEQFF
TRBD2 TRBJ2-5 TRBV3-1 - TGTGCCTCCAGCCCCTACTCGTCTAGCGGGGGGAAAGAGACCCAGTACTTC CASSPYSSSGGKETQYF
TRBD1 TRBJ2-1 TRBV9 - TGTGCCAGCAGCGTAGCCACGGGACAGAAGTACAATGAGCAGTTCTTC CASSVATGQKYNEQFF
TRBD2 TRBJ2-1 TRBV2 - TGTGCCAGCAGTGAAATTCTCAGCGGGGGGTTAGATGAGCAGTTCTTC CASSEILSGGLDEQFF
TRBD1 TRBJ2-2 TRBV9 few TGTGCCAGCAGCATGGGACAGCCGAACACCGGGGAGCTGTTTTTT CASSMGQPNTGELFF
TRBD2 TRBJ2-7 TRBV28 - TGTGCCAGCAGTTTAGCGGCGGCGGGAGCCTCCTACGAGCAGTACTTC CASSLAAAGASYEQYF
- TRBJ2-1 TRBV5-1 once TGCGCCAGCACGCCCTGGGTGGGGGCCAATGAGCAGTTCTTC CASTPWVGANEQFF
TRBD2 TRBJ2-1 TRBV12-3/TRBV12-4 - TGTGCCAGCAGTTTAGTGGGGACTAGCGGGATCTCCTACAATGAGCAGTTCTTC CASSLVGTSGISYNEQFF
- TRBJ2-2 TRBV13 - TGTGCCAGCAGCTTAGTAGTCTCGAACACCGGGGAGCTGTTTTTT CASSLVVSNTGELFF
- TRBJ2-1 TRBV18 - TGTGCCAGCTCACTAACTGTGGTAGCGAACTACAATGAGCAGTTCTTC CASSLTVVANYNEQFF
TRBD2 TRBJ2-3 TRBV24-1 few TGTGCCACCAGTGATCCTGGGGGGGTCACAGATACGCAGTATTTT CATSDPGGVTDTQYF
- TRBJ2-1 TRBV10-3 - TGTGCCGTTCGGAGGGCCAGCCTCAATGAGCAGTTCTTC CAVRRASLNEQFF
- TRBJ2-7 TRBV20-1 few TGCAGTGCTAGAGCATGGGGCGAGCAGTACTTC CSARAWGEQYF
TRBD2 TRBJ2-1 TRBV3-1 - TGTGCCAGCAGCTCGGGACTAGGGGTTTACAATGAGCAGTTCTTC CASSSGLGVYNEQFF
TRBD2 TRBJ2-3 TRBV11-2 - TGTGCCAGCAGCTCAAGCCCTAGCGGGGGGGCAGCGACAGATACGCAGTATTTT CASSSSPSGGAATDTQYF
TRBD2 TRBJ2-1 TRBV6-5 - TGTGCCAGCATTAGTAGCGGGAGGGCCTTCAATGAGCAGTTCTTC CASISSGRAFNEQFF
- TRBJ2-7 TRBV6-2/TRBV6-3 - TGTGCCAGCAGTTTAAACCGGGACAACTACGAGCAGTACTTC CASSLNRDNYEQYF
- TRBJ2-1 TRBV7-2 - TGTGCCAGCAGCTTAGTGGCTGGGGTTGGGAATGAGCAGTTCTTC CASSLVAGVGNEQFF
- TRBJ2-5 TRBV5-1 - TGCGCCAGCACAAAGTCGACAGACCAAGAGACCCAGTACTTC CASTKSTDQETQYF
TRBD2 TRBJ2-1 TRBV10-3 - TGTGCCATAAAAGAAGGACTAGCGGGACCGAATGAGCAGTTCTTC CAIKEGLAGPNEQFF
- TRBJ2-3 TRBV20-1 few TGCAGTGCTAGAGATCGGAGAGGAACAGATACGCAGTATTTT CSARDRRGTDTQYF
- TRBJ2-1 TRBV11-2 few TGTGCCAGTGGGGGGACGCAGTACAATGAGCAGTTCTTC CASGGTQYNEQFF
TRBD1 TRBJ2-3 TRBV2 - TGTGCCAGCACCGGGACAGGGGCAGATACGCAGTATTTT CASTGTGADTQYF
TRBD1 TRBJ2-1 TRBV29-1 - TGCAGCGACTCCCGGGACAGGGGAAACAATGAGCAGTTCTTC CSDSRDRGNNEQFF
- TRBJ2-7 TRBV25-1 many TGTGCCAGCAGTAGTTCTGGACAGATGACCTACGAGCAGTACTTC CASSSSGQMTYEQYF
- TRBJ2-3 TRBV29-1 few TGCAGCGTTGGGGTTGTGACTTCAGATACGCAGTATTTT CSVGVVTSDTQYF
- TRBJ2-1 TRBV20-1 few TGCAGTGCTAGAGTCGGCCAGGGGTCAGGCGGGCGGCAGTTCTTC CSARVGQGSGGRQFF
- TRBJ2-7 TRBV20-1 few TGCAGTGCCCGCCCTAACTCCTACGAGCAGTACTTC CSARPNSYEQYF
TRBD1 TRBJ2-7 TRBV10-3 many TGTGCCATCAGTGACGAGGGACAGGTACCAACCTACGAGCAGTACTTC CAISDEGQVPTYEQYF
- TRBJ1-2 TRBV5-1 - TGCGCCAGCAGCTCGCAAAACACGGGCTATGGCTACACCTTC CASSSQNTGYGYTF
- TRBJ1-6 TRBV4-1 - TGCGCCAGCAGCCAAGATTACGCAGGGGATTCACCCCTCCACTTT CASSQDYAGDSPLHF
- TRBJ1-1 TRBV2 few TGTGCCAGCAGTGGTCAGGGGAGGTATACTGAAGCTTTCTTT CASSGQGRYTEAFF
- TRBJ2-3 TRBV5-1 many TGCGCCAGCAGCTTGATGAGATCAGATACGCAGTATTTT CASSLMRSDTQYF
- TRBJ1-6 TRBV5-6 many TGTGCCAGCAGCTTGGGGGCAGGGGTCTATAATTCACCCCTCCACTTT CASSLGAGVYNSPLHF
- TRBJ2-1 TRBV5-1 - TGCGCCAGCAGCCCGACCCAGGGGGGGCCCTACAATGAGCAGTTCTTC CASSPTQGGPYNEQFF
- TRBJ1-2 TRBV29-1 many TGCAGCGTTGACGCAGCACGATTGGATGGCTACACCTTC CSVDAARLDGYTF
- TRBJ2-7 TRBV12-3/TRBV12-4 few TGTGCCAGCAGTTTATTCATGTCCTACGAGCAGTACTTC CASSLFMSYEQYF